This T cell receptor (beta chain) was observed in a study of T-cell memory formation after mild COVID-19. Background on the study: Largely, TCR clusters stayed within a single donor.

Germline-derived CDR1 and CDR2 are SGHRS and YFSETQ. This CDR3 is 15 amino acids long. V shed 3 bases, J shed 3 bases, and the junction held 6 bases outside the gene matches. A word on this clonotype: Its matching antigen is unknown.

TCRdb reanalysed the 5' RACE reads using MiXCR and keeps one entry per CDR3 protein. The profile shows more than 300,000 distinct CDR3 sequences, 20% to 25% of them singletons. General observations from the study: A balance of CD4 and CD8 characterized clones contracting day 15 to 85, whereas later expanders leaned CD4+. Second-wave clones reaching peak frequency on day 37 lacked confirmed SARS-CoV-2 specificity.

The sequenced sample consisted of PBMCs or a T cell subset sorted from them (not recorded which). The receptor was isolated from a man aged 18 to 35 who had mild COVID-19 (a few samples of this study predate the infection). Cell type and time point are not known. This chain connects TRBV5-1 to TRBJ1-1; 9 bases match TRBD1. CDR3 region: CASSSWDRADTEAFF. The CDR3 region has the DNA TGCGCCAGCAGCTCGTGGGACAGGGCGGACACTGAAGCTTTCTTT.